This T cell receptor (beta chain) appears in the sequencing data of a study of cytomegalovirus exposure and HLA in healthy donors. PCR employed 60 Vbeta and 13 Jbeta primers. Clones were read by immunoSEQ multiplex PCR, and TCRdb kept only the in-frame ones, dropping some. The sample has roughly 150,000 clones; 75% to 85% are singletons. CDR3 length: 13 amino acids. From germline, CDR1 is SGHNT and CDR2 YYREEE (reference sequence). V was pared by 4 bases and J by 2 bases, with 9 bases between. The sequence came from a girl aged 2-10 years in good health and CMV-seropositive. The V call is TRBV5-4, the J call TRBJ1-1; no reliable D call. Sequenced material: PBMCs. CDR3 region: CASSPDLNTEAFF. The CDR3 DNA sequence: TGTGCCAGCAGCCCCGACTTAAACACTGAAGCTTTCTTT.